The rows below give T cell receptor beta chains drawn from one sample of a study of blood T cell repertoires in COVID-19. Measured with immunoSEQ multiplex PCR; TCRdb has only the in-frame clones, and not every one. Among approximately 50,000 clones, around 84% were seen once, and the ten largest hold about 15%. The specimen was peripheral blood. The receptors shown here come from a man in his 70s with active COVID-19. The CDR3 runs from the conserved cysteine through the conserved F or W. Fields, in order: CDR3 protein, D gene, J gene, CDR3 length, V gene. D genes are given only for firm matches.

CDR3: CASSSVWTANTGELFF
D: .
J: TRBJ2-2
length: 16
V: TRBV7-9

CDR3: CASSQVGQGARVLTF
D: TRBD1
J: TRBJ2-6
length: 15
V: TRBV4-1

CDR3: CASSLGGLGLFREYF
D: TRBD2
J: TRBJ2-3
length: 15
V: TRBV11-2

CDR3: CAWPWTVATNEKLFF
D: .
J: TRBJ1-4
length: 15
V: TRBV30

CDR3: CASSHPTAFTGELFF
D: .
J: TRBJ2-2
length: 15
V: TRBV11-2

CDR3: CASSPEGDEQYF
D: .
J: TRBJ2-7
length: 12
V: TRBV7-9

CDR3: CSVSVSNEQFF
D: .
J: TRBJ2-1
length: 11
V: TRBV29-1

CDR3: CATNGQMDSPLHF
D: .
J: TRBJ1-6
length: 13
V: TRBV7-2

CDR3: CATSTPGTFAYNEQFF
D: .
J: TRBJ2-1
length: 16
V: TRBV15

CDR3: CASSLGLAGRALSYNEQFF
D: TRBD2
J: TRBJ2-1
length: 19
V: TRBV7-9

CDR3: CASRGGLAGGGELFF
D: TRBD2
J: TRBJ2-2
length: 15
V: TRBV2

CDR3: CAINAGRGDTQYF
D: .
J: TRBJ2-3
length: 13
V: TRBV10-3

CDR3: CASSLSFGNYGYTF
D: .
J: TRBJ1-2
length: 14
V: TRBV7-3

CDR3: CASSLGGSKNQETQYF
D: .
J: TRBJ2-5
length: 16
V: TRBV5-4

CDR3: CASSSLAGTSYEQYF
D: TRBD2
J: TRBJ2-7
length: 15
V: TRBV5-1

CDR3: CASSQEAGGAHEQYF
D: TRBD1
J: TRBJ2-7
length: 15
V: TRBV4-3

CDR3: CASSQAAGETQYF
D: .
J: TRBJ2-5
length: 13
V: TRBV4-3